The source of this TCR beta chain is a study of early T cells in non-severe SARS-CoV-2 infection. For the study at large: The authors sequenced bulk RNA from unsorted whole blood, leaving chains unpaired.

Germline values: CDR1 SGDLS, CDR2 YYNGEE. The CDR3 extends over 15 amino acids. The V end was cut by 0 bases, the J end by 2 bases, with 10 bases between. This clonotype was counted ten times or more. Unique molecular identifiers were added to individual cDNA molecules. TCRdb recomputed calls from the 5' RACE reads with MiXCR, one row per CDR3 protein. The table records 60,000 to 75,000 distinct CDR3 sequences, over 10% of them present only once. The chain combines TRBV9 with TRBJ2-3, with D tentatively TRBD1 (5 bases). The sequencing here drew on whole blood, taken at baseline. The TCR was taken from an adult who was a healthcare worker with PCR-confirmed SARS-CoV-2 infection or an uninfected control (not recorded which). The CDR3 region has the DNA TGTGCCAGCAGCGTAGGGTCAGGGTTCACAGATACGCAGTATTTT. It specifies CASSVGSGFTDTQYF.